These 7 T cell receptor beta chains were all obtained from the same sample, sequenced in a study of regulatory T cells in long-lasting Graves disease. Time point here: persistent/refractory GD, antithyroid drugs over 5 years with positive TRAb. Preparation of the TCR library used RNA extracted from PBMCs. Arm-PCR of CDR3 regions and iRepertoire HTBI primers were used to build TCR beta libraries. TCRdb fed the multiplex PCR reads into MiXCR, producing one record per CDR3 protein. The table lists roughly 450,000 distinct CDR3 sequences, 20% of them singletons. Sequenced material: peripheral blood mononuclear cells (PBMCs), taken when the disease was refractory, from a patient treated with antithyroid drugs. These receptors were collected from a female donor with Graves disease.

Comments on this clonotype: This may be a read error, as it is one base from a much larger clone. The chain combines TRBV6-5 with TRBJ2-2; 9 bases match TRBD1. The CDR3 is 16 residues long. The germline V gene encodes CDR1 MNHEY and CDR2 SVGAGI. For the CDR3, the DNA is TGTGCCAACAGTTACTCGGGACAGGGAAACACCGGGGAGCTGTTTTTT. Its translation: CANSYSGQGNTGELFF.

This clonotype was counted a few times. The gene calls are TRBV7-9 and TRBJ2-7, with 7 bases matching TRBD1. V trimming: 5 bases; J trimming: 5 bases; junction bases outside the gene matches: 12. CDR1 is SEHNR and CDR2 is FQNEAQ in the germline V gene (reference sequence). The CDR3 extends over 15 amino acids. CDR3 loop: CASSLEGGPRDEQYF. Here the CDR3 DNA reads TGTGCCAGCAGCCTAGAAGGGGGCCCGCGGGACGAGCAGTACTTC. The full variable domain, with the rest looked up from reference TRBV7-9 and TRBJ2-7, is DTGVSQNPRHKITKRGQNVTFRCDPISEHNRLYWYRQTLGQGPEFLTYFQNEAQLEKSRLLSDRFSAERPKGSFSTLEIQRTEQGDSAMYLCASSLEGGPRDEQYFGPGTRLTVT.

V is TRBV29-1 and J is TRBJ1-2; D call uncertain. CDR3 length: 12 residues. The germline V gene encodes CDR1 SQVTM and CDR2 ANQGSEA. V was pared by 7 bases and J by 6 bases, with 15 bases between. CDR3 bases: TGCAGCGGCGGAGAGTGGCCGAATGGCTACACCTTC. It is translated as CSGGEWPNGYTF.

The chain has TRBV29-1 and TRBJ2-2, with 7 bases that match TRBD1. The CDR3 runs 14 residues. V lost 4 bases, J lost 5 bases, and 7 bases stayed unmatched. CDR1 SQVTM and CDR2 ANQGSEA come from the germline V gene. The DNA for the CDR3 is TGCAGCGTTGCATCGACAGGGCCGACCGGGGAGCTGTTTTTT. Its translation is CSVASTGPTGELFF.

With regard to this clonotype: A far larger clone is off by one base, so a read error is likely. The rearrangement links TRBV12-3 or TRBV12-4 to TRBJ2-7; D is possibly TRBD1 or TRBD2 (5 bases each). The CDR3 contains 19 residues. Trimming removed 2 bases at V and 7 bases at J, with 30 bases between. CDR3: CASSLLGVVRSKRTREQYF. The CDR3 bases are TGTGCCAGCAGTTTATTGGGGGTGGTTAGGTCGAAGAGGACGCGGGAGCAGTACTTC.

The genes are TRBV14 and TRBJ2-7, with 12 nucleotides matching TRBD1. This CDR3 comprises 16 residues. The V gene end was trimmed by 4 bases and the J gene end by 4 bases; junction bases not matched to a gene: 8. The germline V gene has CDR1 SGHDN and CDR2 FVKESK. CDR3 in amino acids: CASSLRDRGRLYEQYF. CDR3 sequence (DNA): TGTGCCAGCAGCCTCCGGGACAGGGGGCGACTATACGAGCAGTACTTC.

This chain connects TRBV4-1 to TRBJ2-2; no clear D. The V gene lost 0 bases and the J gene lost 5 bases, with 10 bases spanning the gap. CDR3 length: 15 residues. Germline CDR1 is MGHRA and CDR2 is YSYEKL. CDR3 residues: CASSQEPMRTGELFF. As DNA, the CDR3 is TGCGCCAGCAGCCAAGAACCGATGAGGACCGGGGAGCTGTTTTTT.